This note documents a single TCR beta chain sequence. The repertoire was sequenced with immunoSEQ multiplex PCR; TCRdb's copy has only in-frame clones and lacks some. The data show about 170,000 clones, more than 65% seen once. This CDR3 is built from 14 residues. CDR1 is LGHNT and CDR2 is FRNRAP in the germline V gene. V lost 1 base, J lost 3 bases, and 6 bases lay in between. This sample stems from a study of blood T cell repertoires in COVID-19. At the level of the study: Italy, Spain and the United States were the sources of the convalescent and acute COVID-19 samples. Sources were T cells, B-cell-depleted T cells, or PBMCs; the material itself was cDNA or gDNA.

The chain combines TRBV12-5 with TRBJ2-2; tentative D call: TRBD2 (6 bases). The TCR was taken from a man aged 65 to 85 with active or convalescent COVID-19. The material sequenced was peripheral blood. DNA for the CDR3: TGTGCTAGTGGTTTGGGGGGGGACACCGGGGAGCTGTTTTTT. This sequence encodes CASGLGGDTGELFF.